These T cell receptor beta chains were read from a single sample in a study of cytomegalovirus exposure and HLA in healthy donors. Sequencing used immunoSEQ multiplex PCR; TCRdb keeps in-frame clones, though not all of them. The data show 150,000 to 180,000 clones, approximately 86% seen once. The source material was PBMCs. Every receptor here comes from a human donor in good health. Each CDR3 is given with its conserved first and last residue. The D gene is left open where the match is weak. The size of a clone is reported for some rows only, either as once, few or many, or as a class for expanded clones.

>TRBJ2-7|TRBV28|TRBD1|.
CASSPLGQGVDEQYF
TGTGCCAGCAGTCCACTTGGGCAGGGGGTCGACGAGCAGTACTTC
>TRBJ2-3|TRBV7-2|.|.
CASSLALLSDTQYF
TGTGCCAGCAGCTTAGCCCTCCTTTCTGATACGCAGTATTTT
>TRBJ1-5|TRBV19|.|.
CASRMDSNQPQHF
TGTGCCAGCAGGATGGATAGCAATCAGCCCCAGCATTTT
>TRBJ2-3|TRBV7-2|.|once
CASSPVVPDTQYF
TGTGCCAGCAGCCCCGTCGTTCCAGATACGCAGTATTTT
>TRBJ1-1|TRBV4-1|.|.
CASSLEGLPEAFF
TGCGCCAGCAGCCTTGAGGGTTTACCTGAAGCTTTCTTT
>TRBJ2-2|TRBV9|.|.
CASSIIQEGVNTGELFF
TGTGCCAGCAGCATCATCCAGGAAGGGGTAAACACCGGGGAGCTGTTTTTT
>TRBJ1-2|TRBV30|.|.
CAWSVLRVGAKEGYTF
TGTGCCTGGAGTGTACTCAGAGTGGGGGCGAAAGAAGGCTACACCTTC
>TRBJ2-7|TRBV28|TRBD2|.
CASSLWREGYEQYF
TGTGCCAGCAGTTTGTGGCGGGAGGGTTACGAGCAGTACTTC
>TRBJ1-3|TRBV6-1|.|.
CASNRGGSRNTIYF
TGTGCCAGCAACAGAGGGGGTTCCCGAAACACCATATATTTT
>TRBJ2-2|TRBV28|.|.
CASSFIAPNANTGELFF
TGTGCCAGCAGTTTTATAGCGCCCAACGCGAACACCGGGGAGCTGTTTTTT
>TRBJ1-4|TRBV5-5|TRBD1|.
CASSYGTVLANEKLFF
TGTGCCAGCAGCTATGGGACAGTACTAGCTAATGAAAAACTGTTTTTT